Presented here are 8 T cell receptor beta chains from one specimen sequenced in a study of T cell clonality in common variable immunodeficiency (dated by TCRdb to the mid-2010s). Libraries came from the immunoSEQ multiplex PCR assay. What TCRdb holds here is the immuneACCESS table cut down to in-frame rearrangements. Part of the clones is not present; checked against another copy, under half of the missing clones reflect an unresolved V gene, and the others are unexplained. The table records approximately 58,000 clones for this sample, and not one of them appears only once. Of the sample, roughly 5.5% is held by the ten largest clones. What was sequenced was peripheral blood mononuclear cells. The receptors derive from a person between 18 and 70 years old in good health.

This clone has just a few counts. Read data end 3 residues before the CDR3 end; the end is taken from the germline J gene. This chain links TRBV10-2 with TRBJ2-1; 12 nucleotides line up with TRBD2. CDR3 size: 14 residues. Trimming removed 7 bases from V and 9 bases from J; junction bases left unmatched: 7. CDR1 and CDR2 from the germline V gene are WSHSY and SAAADI. The chain's CDR3 is CASILAGGPGEQFF. CDR3 DNA, as far as it was read: TGCGCCAGCATTCTAGCGGGAGGGCCGGGTGAG.

About this clone: The observed sequence ends 3 residues before the CDR3 terminus, with the missing tail filled in from the germline J gene. The chain recombines TRBV10-2 with TRBJ1-1; D perhaps matches TRBD1 (5 bases). The V and J ends lost 5 bases and 4 bases respectively, with 8 bases between them. The CDR3 has 12 residues. Germline assignment: CDR1 WSHSY and CDR2 SAAADI. CDR3 in amino acids: CASSWGGTEAFF. CDR3 bases read: TGCGCCAGCAGTTGGGGGGGCACTGAA.

There are many counts of this clone. The CDR3 end is not reached by the read, which stops 3 residues before it; the germline J gene fills it in. This chain connects TRBV5-1 to TRBJ2-7; 8 bases match TRBD2. The CDR3 loop spans 16 amino acids. In germline, CDR1 is SGHRS, CDR2 YFSETQ. Losses at the gene ends were 2 bases for V and 0 bases for J; bases not matched to a gene: 7. The DNA read from the CDR3 is TGCGCCAGCAGCTTAAGAGGAGCGGGGGACTCCTACGAG. As protein: CASSLRGAGDSYE. The entire CDR3 sequence reads CASSLRGAGDSYEQYF.

This clone was picked up many times. The CDR3 extends 3 residues past the end of the read, so its final part is completed from the germline J gene. The chain couples TRBV7-6 to TRBJ2-7; 7 bases map to TRBD1. The CDR3 totals 14 residues. The germline V gene has CDR1 SGHVS and CDR2 FNYEAQ. V was clipped by 6 bases and J by 0 bases; unmatched bases: 5. The CDR3 loop is CASSPDRDSYEQYF. The covered CDR3 bases are TGTGCCAGCAGTCCTGACAGGGACTCCTACGAG. The entire variable domain, with the rest obtained from reference TRBV7-6 and TRBJ2-7, is as follows: GAGVSQSPRYKVTKRGQDVALRCDPISGHVSLYWYRQALGQGPEFLTYFNYEAQQDKSGLPNDRFSAERPEGSISTLTIQRTEQRDSAMYRCASSPDRDSYEQYFGPGTRLTVT.

This clone is deemed medium-sized. The read gets to within 3 residues of the CDR3 end, and the germline J gene fills in the rest. The J gene is TRBJ2-2, the V gene TRBV7-2; 7 nucleotides line up with TRBD1. The CDR3 spans 15 residues. V lost 5 bases to trimming and J lost 3 bases; unmatched junction nucleotides: 6. Germline V gene lookup returns CDR1 SGHTA and CDR2 FQGNSA. CDR3 amino acids: CASSRNQGDTGELFF. The CDR3 DNA, read in part, is TGTGCCAGCAGCCGCAACCAGGGGGACACCGGGGAG.

This clone has at least ten counts. The read gets to within 3 residues of the CDR3 end, and the germline J gene fills in the rest. This rearrangement joins TRBV19 to TRBJ2-1, with D uncertain. Germline CDR1 and CDR2: LNHDA and SQIVND (reference sequence). V was clipped by 7 bases and J by 4 bases, with 11 bases between them. The CDR3 has 13 amino acids. CDR3 DNA (partial): TGTGCCAGTACCCCGGGTTTTTACAATGAG. Translation: CASTPGFYNE. The entire CDR3 protein is CASTPGFYNEQFF.

This clone was recorded at least ten times. The read finishes 3 residues shy of the CDR3 end, and the germline J gene is used to complete it. The gene calls are TRBV6-4 and TRBJ2-7; D unresolved. CDR1 and CDR2 (germline): MRHNA, SNTAGT. Trimming took off 10 bases at V and 5 bases at J, with 12 bases between the two ends. This CDR3 has 11 amino acids. The covered CDR3 bases are TGTGCCACCTTACATGGGCACGAG. Translation gives CATLHGHE. The entire CDR3 sequence reads CATLHGHEQYF.

This clone was recorded many times. Read coverage stops 3 residues before the CDR3 terminus; the germline J gene supplies the remainder. V gene TRBV5-1 combines with J gene TRBJ2-2, with a possible D match to TRBD1 (5 bases). The CDR3 consists of 16 residues. V was trimmed by 0 bases and J by 0 bases, leaving 9 bases between them. Germline V CDR1 and CDR2: SGHRS, YFSETQ. This CDR3 is CASSLGVTANTGELFF. Incomplete CDR3 DNA: TGCGCCAGCAGCTTGGGGGTGACAGCGAACACCGGGGAG.